The sample holds a few counts of the clone carrying this T cell receptor (beta chain). Its antigen is still unknown. The sequenced template was cDNA made from the entire isolated RNA. Repertoires were generated with immunoSEQ multiplex PCR, while TCRdb's copy carries only in-frame clones and drops some. The sample yields roughly 330,000 clones, approximately 13% seen once. The germline V gene has CDR1 MGHRA and CDR2 YSYEKL. This CDR3 has 15 amino acids. V was cut by 3 bases and J by 0 bases, with 9 bases left in between. The entry originates in a study of beta chain features in type 1 diabetes. General study points: Naive, central memory and Treg TCRB repertoires seemed to resemble each other more closely in patients than they did in healthy donors. Across all four CD4+ subsets, people with type 1 diabetes showed modestly shorter TCRB CDR3s.

Cells sorted by CD45RO/CCR7/CD25/CD127/CD95/CD27 comprised CD4+ naive, central memory, regulatory and stem cell-like memory cells. The TCR was taken from a woman aged 18-29 years with type 1 diabetes. The chain is built from TRBV4-1 and TRBJ1-5; D is ambiguous. The sample taken for sequencing was naive CD4+ T cells from blood. CDR3 sequence reads: CASSQGTYSNQPQHF. CDR3 sequence (DNA): TGCGCCAGCAGCCAGGGCACTTATAGCAATCAGCCCCAGCATTTT.